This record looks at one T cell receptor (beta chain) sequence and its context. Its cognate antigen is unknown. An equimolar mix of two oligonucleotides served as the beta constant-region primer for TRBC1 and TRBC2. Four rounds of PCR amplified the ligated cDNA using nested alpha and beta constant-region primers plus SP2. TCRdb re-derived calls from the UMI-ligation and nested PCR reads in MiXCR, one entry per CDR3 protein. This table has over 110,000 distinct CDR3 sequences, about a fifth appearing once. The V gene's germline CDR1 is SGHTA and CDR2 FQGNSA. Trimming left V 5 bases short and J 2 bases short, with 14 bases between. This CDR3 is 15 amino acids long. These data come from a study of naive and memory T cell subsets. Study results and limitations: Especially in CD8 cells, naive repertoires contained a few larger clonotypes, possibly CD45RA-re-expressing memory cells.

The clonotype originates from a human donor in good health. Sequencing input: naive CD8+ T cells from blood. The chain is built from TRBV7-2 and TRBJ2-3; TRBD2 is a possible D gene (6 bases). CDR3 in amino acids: CASSPPSETTDTQYF. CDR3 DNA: TGTGCCAGCAGCCCCCCTAGCGAGACCACAGATACGCAGTATTTT. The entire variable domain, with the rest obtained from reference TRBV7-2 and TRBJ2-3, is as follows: GAGVSQSPSNKVTEKGKDVELRCDPISGHTALYWYRQSLGQGLEFLIYFQGNSAPDKSGLPSDRFSAERTGGSVSTLTIQRTQQEDSAVYLCASSPPSETTDTQYFGPGTRLTVL.